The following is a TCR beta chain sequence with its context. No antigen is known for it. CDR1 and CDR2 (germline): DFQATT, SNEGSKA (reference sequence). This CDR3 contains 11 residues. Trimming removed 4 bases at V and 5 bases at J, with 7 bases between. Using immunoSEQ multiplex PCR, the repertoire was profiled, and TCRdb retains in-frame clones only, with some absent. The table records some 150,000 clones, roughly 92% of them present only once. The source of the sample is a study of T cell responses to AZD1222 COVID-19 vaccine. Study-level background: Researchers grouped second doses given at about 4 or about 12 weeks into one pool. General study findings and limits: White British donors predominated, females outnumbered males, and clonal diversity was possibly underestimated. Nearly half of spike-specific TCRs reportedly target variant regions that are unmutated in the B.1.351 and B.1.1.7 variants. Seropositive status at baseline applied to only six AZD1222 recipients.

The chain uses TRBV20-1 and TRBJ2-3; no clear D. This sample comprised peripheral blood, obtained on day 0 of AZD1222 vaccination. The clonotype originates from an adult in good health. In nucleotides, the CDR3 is TGCAGTGCTATCGGGCGAGATACGCAGTATTTT. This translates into CSAIGRDTQYF.